Listed below are T cell receptor beta chains from one sample, sequenced in a study of blood T cells in healthy people across ages. TCRdb reanalysed the 5' RACE reads using MiXCR and keeps one entry per CDR3 protein. This sample carries roughly 1.7 million distinct CDR3 sequences, roughly 30% of them seen once, and the ten largest clones take approximately 10%. Sequenced: blood. The receptor set was obtained from a woman aged 25-40 years in good health. CDR3s include the opening cysteine and the closing phenylalanine or tryptophan. D genes are given only for firm matches. Expanded clones get a size class; other rows say once, few or many, or leave the size out.

d_call clone_size j_call v_call cdr3_aa cdr3_nt
NA NA TRBJ2-3 TRBV5-1 CASGPGSLTDTQYF TGCGCCAGCGGACCGGGCAGCCTCACAGATACACAGTATTTT
NA NA TRBJ2-5 TRBV7-2 CASSLSRYSSLRETQYF TGTGCCAGCAGCTTATCGAGATATTCCTCTCTCCGGGAGACCCAGTACTTC
NA NA TRBJ1-1 TRBV7-9 CASSLVYGNTEAFF TGTGCCAGCAGCTTAGTGTACGGGAACACTGAAGCTTTCTTT
NA few TRBJ2-3 TRBV5-1 CASSPWFGSPDTQYF TGCGCCAGCAGCCCTTGGTTTGGGAGCCCAGATACGCAGTATTTT
NA NA TRBJ2-1 TRBV20-1 CNARGTPPSYNEQFF TGCAATGCTAGAGGGACCCCCCCATCTTACAATGAGCAGTTCTTC
NA NA TRBJ1-6 TRBV9 CASSGSSGSPLHF TGTGCCAGCAGCGGATCGTCGGGATCACCCCTCCACTTT
TRBD1 few TRBJ1-5 TRBV20-1 CSARPSDRTSNQPQHF TGCAGTGCTAGACCCTCGGACAGGACTAGCAATCAGCCCCAGCATTTT
TRBD2 NA TRBJ2-1 TRBV4-1 CASSQENSGSWDEQFF TGCGCCAGCAGCCAAGAAAATAGCGGGAGTTGGGATGAGCAGTTCTTC
TRBD2 few TRBJ2-3 TRBV25-1 CASSEYAGLDTDTQYF TGTGCCAGCAGTGAATACGCCGGACTAGACACAGATACGCAGTATTTT
NA NA TRBJ1-2 TRBV20-1 CSAREAGRGYTF TGCAGTGCTAGAGAAGCAGGGCGTGGCTACACCTTC
TRBD1 few TRBJ2-1 TRBV2 CASREGQNLSYNEQFF TGTGCCAGCAGAGAGGGACAGAATCTTTCCTACAATGAGCAGTTCTTC
NA many TRBJ2-3 TRBV4-2 CASSQGTGNTDTQYF TGTGCCAGCAGCCAAGGTACGGGGAACACAGATACGCAGTATTTT
NA few TRBJ1-2 TRBV20-1 CSASGGRVNYGYTF TGCAGTGCTAGCGGCGGCAGGGTTAACTATGGCTACACCTTC
NA NA TRBJ2-3 TRBV3-1 CASSQGPITDTQYF TGTGCCAGCAGCCAAGGACCGATAACAGATACGCAGTATTTT
NA once TRBJ2-7 TRBV29-1 CSGGLASSYERYF TGCAGCGGTGGACTGGCAAGCTCCTACGAGCGGTACTTC
TRBD2 NA TRBJ2-5 TRBV6-2/TRBV6-3 CASSYSRLADQETQYF TGTGCCAGCAGTTACTCGAGACTAGCGGACCAAGAGACCCAGTACTTC
NA few TRBJ1-1 TRBV28 CASSPQVSEAFF TGTGCCAGCAGTCCCCAGGTCTCTGAAGCTTTCTTT
NA NA TRBJ2-3 TRBV4-2 CASSQIGTDTQYF TGTGCCAGCAGCCAAATCGGCACAGATACGCAGTATTTT
NA few TRBJ2-7 TRBV20-1 CSASPDGVPRATYEQYF TGCAGTGCTAGCCCAGACGGGGTGCCCCGAGCAACCTACGAGCAGTACTTC
NA few TRBJ2-5 TRBV5-1 CASSLMSGYQETQYF TGCGCCAGCAGCTTGATGTCCGGGTACCAAGAGACCCAGTACTTC
TRBD1 few TRBJ1-1 TRBV7-9 CASSAGTGRDTEAFF TGTGCCAGCAGCGCCGGGACAGGGCGCGACACTGAAGCTTTCTTT
NA few TRBJ1-2 TRBV6-2/TRBV6-3 CASTIRGGQFHGYTF TGTGCCAGCACCATCAGGGGCGGACAGTTCCATGGCTACACCTTC
NA many TRBJ2-7 TRBV20-1 CSAPNPYEQYF TGCAGTGCTCCAAACCCTTACGAGCAGTACTTC
TRBD2 NA TRBJ2-1 TRBV27 CAGSTPGLGNEQFF TGTGCCGGCAGTACTCCGGGACTAGGTAATGAGCAGTTCTTC
NA NA TRBJ2-7 TRBV27 CASSLKATSYEQYF TGTGCCAGCAGTTTGAAAGCGACGTCCTACGAGCAGTACTTC
NA few TRBJ2-5 TRBV19 CASSMARARQETQYF TGTGCCAGTAGTATGGCCAGGGCACGACAAGAGACCCAGTACTTC
NA NA TRBJ2-5 TRBV30 CAWSLRGAQETQYF TGTGCCTGGAGTTTAAGGGGAGCCCAAGAGACCCAGTACTTC
TRBD2 NA TRBJ2-3 TRBV6-6 CASSYPRGGRWDTQYF TGTGCCAGCAGTTACCCCCGCGGGGGGAGGTGGGATACGCAGTATTTT
NA NA TRBJ2-7 TRBV27 CASSPRGSHEQYF TGTGCCAGCAGTCCACGTGGATCCCACGAGCAGTACTTC
NA NA TRBJ2-7 TRBV27 CASRDRTGVPSYEQYF TGTGCCAGCAGGGACAGAACAGGAGTTCCTTCCTACGAGCAGTACTTC
NA NA TRBJ2-1 TRBV7-9 CASRTGTNYNEQFF TGTGCCAGCAGAACCGGGACCAATTACAATGAGCAGTTCTTC
TRBD2 NA TRBJ2-1 TRBV7-3 CASSLSGGHYNEPFF TGTGCCAGCAGCCTTAGCGGGGGGCACTACAATGAGCCGTTCTTC
NA NA TRBJ2-1 TRBV4-1 CANSPDPKYNEQFF TGCGCCAACAGCCCGGATCCAAAATACAATGAGCAGTTCTTC
TRBD2 NA TRBJ2-3 TRBV5-1 CASRYLAGTDTQYF TGCGCCAGCAGGTATCTAGCGGGGACAGATACGCAGTATTTT
NA many TRBJ2-7 TRBV12-3/TRBV12-4 CASSSSGAYEQYF TGTGCCAGCAGTTCCAGTGGTGCCTACGAGCAGTACTTC
TRBD1 NA TRBJ2-7 TRBV2 CASTRTGYEQYF TGTGCCAGCACCAGGACAGGGTACGAGCAGTACTTC
NA few TRBJ2-7 TRBV28 CASSLWEGYEQYF TGTGCCAGCAGTTTGTGGGAAGGATACGAGCAGTACTTC